These 17 T cell receptor beta chains were sequenced from one sample in a study of CD8 T cells in Susac syndrome. Reverse transcription used roughly 0.45 to 1 ug RNA and random hexamers. From the immunoSEQ multiplex PCR reads, TCRdb called clonotypes with MiXCR, one entry per CDR3 protein. This sample yields about 200,000 distinct CDR3 sequences, of which about 95% are seen a single time; 0.085% to 0.095% belongs to the top ten. The specimen sequenced was CD4+ T cells from PBMCs. These receptors all stem from a human donor with multiple sclerosis.

This chain links TRBV20-1 with TRBJ1-1; TRBD1 is a possible D gene (5 bases). Germline-derived CDR1 and CDR2 are DFQATT and SNEGSKA (reference sequence). This CDR3 has 14 residues. V gave up 4 bases and J gave up 4 bases, with 16 bases separating them. CDR3 residues: CSATRDGRGTEAFF. The DNA of the CDR3 is TGCAGTGCTACGAGGGACGGTAGAGGCACTGAAGCTTTCTTT.

The chain uses TRBV12-3 or TRBV12-4 and TRBJ1-5; D may be TRBD1 (5 bases). The CDR3 runs to 15 residues. The germline V and J ends were trimmed by 4 bases and 4 bases, with 14 bases remaining between them. CDR3 bases: TGTGCCAGCAGTTCCCGCTGGGGCTTAAATCAGCCCCAGCATTTT. The encoded protein is CASSSRWGLNQPQHF.

The J gene is TRBJ2-3, the V gene TRBV7-3; perhaps D is TRBD1 or TRBD2 (6 bases each). CDR1 is SGHTA and CDR2 is FQGTGA in the germline V gene. V lost 4 bases to trimming and J lost 2 bases, with 16 bases between them. The CDR3 length is 16 residues. CDR3 amino acids: CASSWGANPTTDTQYF. CDR3 DNA: TGTGCCAGCAGCTGGGGGGCTAATCCTACCACAGATACGCAGTATTTT.

The chain joins TRBV24-1 to TRBJ1-2; D is ambiguous. Deletions cut 2 bases from V and 2 bases from J, with 8 bases between. The CDR3 runs 14 residues. Germline values: CDR1 KGHDR, CDR2 SFDVKD. The CDR3 region is CATSDSKRNYGYTF. DNA for the CDR3: TGTGCCACCAGTGATTCAAAAAGAAACTATGGCTACACCTTC.

The CDR3 loop is CASSLQVNEKLFF. CDR3 sequence (DNA): TGTGCCAGCTCTCTACAGGTTAATGAAAAACTGTTTTTT. V is TRBV18 and J is TRBJ1-4; D is possibly TRBD1 (5 bases). The CDR3 has 13 residues. Germline-derived CDR1 and CDR2 are KGHSH and LQKENI. V was clipped by 6 bases and J by 4 bases, with 9 bases between them.

The V and J genes are TRBV2 and TRBJ2-7; 9 nucleotides agree with TRBD2. Germline CDR1 and CDR2: SNHLY and FYNNEI. The CDR3 length is 14 residues. J lost 5 bases, V lost 8 bases, and 10 bases had no gene match. The CDR3 loop is CASHSGTSHDEQYF. CDR3 nucleotide sequence: TGTGCCAGCCATTCCGGGACTAGCCACGACGAGCAGTACTTC.

The chain employs TRBV5-6 and TRBJ2-2; possible D gene TRBD2, 6 bases. CDR3 size: 15 residues. CDR1 and CDR2 (germline): SGHDT, YYEEEE. The V end lost 3 bases, the J end lost 5 bases, and 14 bases lay between the germline ends. The CDR3 bases are TGTGCCAGCAGCTGGGGGGTCCTATTGACCGGGGAGCTGTTTTTT. Translated: CASSWGVLLTGELFF.

V and J are TRBV30 and TRBJ2-5, with D tentatively TRBD2 (6 bases). Germline values: CDR1 GTSNPN, CDR2 SVGIG (reference sequence). This CDR3 has 13 amino acids. Trimming took 7 bases from V and 1 from J, leaving 13 bases between them. The CDR3 nucleotides read TGTGCCTCCACTGGGGGGTTCCAAGAGACCCAGTACTTC. It translates to CASTGGFQETQYF.

The chain has TRBV29-1 and TRBJ1-2; D is perhaps TRBD1 (5 bases). The CDR3 has 14 amino acids. Trimming removed 3 bases from V and 0 bases from J, with 11 bases in between. In germline, CDR1 is SQVTM, CDR2 ANQGSEA. CDR3 in DNA: TGCAGCGTTGACCGGGACGGGACTAACTATGGCTACACCTTC. It codes for CSVDRDGTNYGYTF.

The chain links TRBV30 to TRBJ2-3, with 7 bases matching TRBD1. The germline V gene encodes CDR1 GTSNPN and CDR2 SVGIG (reference sequence). V shed 0 bases and J 5 bases; nucleotides not matched to a gene: 11. The CDR3 runs 16 residues. CDR3 protein: CAWSVGGWRNRDTQYF. The CDR3 nucleotides read TGTGCCTGGAGTGTAGGGGGCTGGAGGAACCGAGATACGCAGTATTTT. Full variable domain (rest looked up from reference TRBV30 and TRBJ2-3): SQTIHQWPATLVQPVGSPLSLECTVEGTSNPNLYWYRQAAGRGLQLLFYSVGIGQISSEVPQNLSASRPQDRQFILSSKKLLLSDSGFYLCAWSVGGWRNRDTQYFGPGTRLTVL.

This clonotype occurred once. V usage is TRBV6-5 and J usage is TRBJ1-2; no firm D call. The CDR3 is 13 residues long. V gave up 0 bases and J gave up 4 bases, with 6 bases separating them. The germline gives CDR1 MNHEY, CDR2 SVGAGI. CDR3 sequence: CASSYSVVYGYTF. CDR3 DNA sequence: TGTGCCAGCAGTTACTCCGTAGTCTATGGCTACACCTTC.

V is TRBV18 and J is TRBJ2-1; D is perhaps TRBD1 (6 bases). From germline, CDR1 is KGHSH and CDR2 LQKENI. Trimming shortened V by 0 bases and J by 0 bases, and 9 bases separated the two germline ends. The CDR3 sequence is 16 residues long. The CDR3 sequence is CASSPPKGGSYNEQFF. The CDR3 DNA follows: TGTGCCAGCTCACCACCGAAAGGGGGCTCCTACAATGAGCAGTTCTTC.

This sequence joins TRBV27 and TRBJ2-3; 8 nucleotides agree with TRBD2. The CDR3 length is 17 residues. Germline lookup yields CDR1 MNHEY and CDR2 SMNVEV (reference sequence). With 3 bases clipped from V and 9 bases from J, the junction kept 17 bases outside the gene matches. The CDR3 DNA follows: TGTGCCAGCAGTTTTCCCTCCACTAGCGGCATTAGTGGGACGCAGTATTTT. Translating it yields CASSFPSTSGISGTQYF.

This clonotype came up a few times. The DNA of the CDR3 is TGTGCCAGCAGTCCAAGGGGCGGCCACGAGCAGTACTTC. This translates into CASSPRGGHEQYF. The chain combines TRBV7-3 with TRBJ2-7; possibly TRBD1 for D (5 bases). V shed 6 bases and J shed 5 bases, with 14 bases lying between them. The CDR3 sequence is 13 residues long. Germline V gene data show CDR1 as SGHTA and CDR2 as FQGTGA.

V and J are TRBV7-6 and TRBJ2-1; tentative D call: TRBD2 (5 bases). There are 18 residues in the CDR3. Germline CDR1 SGHVS, CDR2 FNYEAQ. The V end was cut by 3 bases, the J end by 0 bases, with 18 bases between. This chain's CDR3 is CASSFRLGKTSSYNEQFF. In nucleotides, the CDR3 is TGTGCCAGCAGCTTTCGACTCGGGAAAACCAGCTCCTACAATGAGCAGTTCTTC.

This chain connects TRBV30 to TRBJ1-4; weak D call: TRBD1 (5 bases). Per the germline V gene, CDR1 is GTSNPN and CDR2 is SVGIG (reference sequence). The V and J ends lost 2 bases and 7 bases respectively, with 8 bases between them. The CDR3 is 12 residues long. The DNA for the CDR3 is TGTGCCTGGAGTCGGGACGGTGAAAAACTGTTTTTT. Encoded protein: CAWSRDGEKLFF.

The chain links TRBV12-3 or TRBV12-4 to TRBJ2-3; possible D gene TRBD2, 6 bases. CDR3 size: 15 residues. Trimming took off 3 bases at V and 2 bases at J, with 12 bases between the two ends. The DNA for the CDR3 is TGTGCCAGCAGTTTCGGGAGCGCTCCCACAGATACGCAGTATTTT. This translates into CASSFGSAPTDTQYF.